Below are 25 T cell receptor beta chains sequenced from a single sample in a study of cytomegalovirus exposure and HLA in healthy donors. This PCR relied on a set of 60 Vbeta primers and 13 Jbeta primers. The protocol was immunoSEQ multiplex PCR, while the TCRdb copy is restricted to in-frame clones and leaves out a portion. This sample has some 150,000 clones, with 79% found just once. Sequencing input: PBMCs. Receptors originate from a woman between 50 and 59 years old in good health and CMV-seronegative.

The rearrangement links TRBV11-2 to TRBJ1-3; D is unresolved. V was shortened by 4 bases and J by 1 base, with 11 bases between the two germline ends. Germline-derived CDR1 and CDR2 are SGHAT and FQNNGV. The CDR3 loop spans 15 amino acids. The CDR3 region is CASSSRTASGNTIYF. Here the CDR3 DNA reads TGTGCCAGCAGCTCCCGAACTGCATCTGGAAACACCATATATTTT.

The genes are TRBV6-1 and TRBJ2-2, with D perhaps TRBD2 (5 bases). V was clipped by 2 bases and J by 5 bases, with 9 bases between them. This CDR3 is built from 14 residues. CDR1 is MNHNS, CDR2 SASEGT, per germline. Here the CDR3 reads CASSELSGTGELFF. CDR3 nucleotides: TGTGCCAGCAGTGAACTTTCGGGAACCGGGGAGCTGTTTTTT.

The sample holds a few counts of this clone. The V call is TRBV5-1, the J call TRBJ2-7, with 16 bases that match TRBD2. V was clipped by 3 bases and J by 2 bases; unmatched bases: 2. Germline loops: CDR1 SGHRS, CDR2 YFSETQ. This CDR3 region has 16 residues. CDR3 amino acids: CASSSGTSGRAYEQYF. CDR3 nucleotides: TGCGCCAGCAGCTCGGGGACTAGCGGGAGGGCCTACGAGCAGTACTTC. The full variable domain, with the rest looked up from reference TRBV5-1 and TRBJ2-7, is KAGVTQTPRYLIKTRGQQVTLSCSPISGHRSVSWYQQTPGQGLQFLFEYFSETQRNKGNFPGRFSGRQFSNSRSEMNVSTLELGDSALYLCASSSGTSGRAYEQYFGPGTRLTVT.

V is TRBV28 and J is TRBJ1-1, with a tentative D call TRBD1 (5 bases). CDR1 and CDR2 (germline): MDHEN, SYDVKM. Trimming cost V 8 bases and J 0 bases, with 13 bases left between them. CDR3 size: 14 residues. The CDR3 here is CASVLGGMNTEAFF. In DNA form, the CDR3 reads TGTGCCAGCGTCCTGGGGGGGATGAACACTGAAGCTTTCTTT. Filled out from reference TRBV28 and TRBJ1-1, the complete variable domain reads DVKVTQSSRYLVKRTGEKVFLECVQDMDHENMFWYRQDPGLGLRLIYFSYDVKMKEKGDIPEGYSVSREKKERFSLILESASTNQTSMYLCASVLGGMNTEAFFGQGTRLTVV.

This rearrangement joins TRBV7-9 to TRBJ2-1; possible D gene TRBD2, 5 bases. The V and J ends lost 2 bases and 4 bases respectively, with 12 bases between them. Germline CDR1 is SEHNR and CDR2 is FQNEAQ (reference sequence). The length of the CDR3 is 15 residues. The CDR3 DNA is TGTGCCAGCAGCTTATCCGGAGGAGGTTACAATGAGCAGTTCTTC. Its translation: CASSLSGGGYNEQFF.

The chain recombines TRBV7-3 with TRBJ2-5; D remains unclear. CDR1 and CDR2 from the germline V gene are SGHTA and FQGTGA. The CDR3 has 13 amino acids. V gave up 2 bases and J gave up 3 bases, with 7 bases separating them. The CDR3 here is CASSLASEETQYF. The CDR3 region has the DNA TGTGCCAGCAGCTTAGCCTCGGAAGAGACCCAGTACTTC.

This chain uses TRBV5-6 with TRBJ2-4, with a tentative D call TRBD2 (6 bases). V lost 7 bases to trimming and J lost 0 bases, with 17 bases between them. The germline V gene has CDR1 SGHDT and CDR2 YYEEEE. This CDR3 contains 16 residues. The DNA for the CDR3 is TGTGCCAGCCCTCCCTTGGCGGGGAAAGCCAAAAACATTCAGTACTTC. This translates into CASPPLAGKAKNIQYF.

V and J are TRBV6-5 and TRBJ1-5; D ambiguous. The length of the CDR3 is 11 residues. Trimming took 8 bases from V and 4 from J, leaving 6 bases between them. Germline V CDR1 and CDR2: MNHEY, SVGAGI. The CDR3 protein is CASARNQPQHF. The DNA for the CDR3 is TGTGCCAGCGCTAGGAATCAGCCCCAGCATTTT.

The gene calls are TRBV18 and TRBJ1-1; tentatively, D is TRBD1 (6 bases). The CDR3 totals 14 residues. CDR1 and CDR2 (germline): KGHSH, LQKENI. Trimming took 5 bases from V and 3 from J, leaving 13 bases between them. This CDR3 is CASSVQGEDTEAFF. As DNA, the CDR3 is TGTGCCAGCTCAGTACAGGGAGAGGACACTGAAGCTTTCTTT.

The chain links TRBV5-8 to TRBJ1-3; possible D gene TRBD1, 5 bases. CDR3 length equals 14 residues. The V end was cut by 4 bases, the J end by 0 bases, with 8 bases between. Germline loops: CDR1 SGHTS, CDR2 YDEGEE. The CDR3 DNA follows: TGTGCCAGCAGCCCCCAGGGCTCTGGAAACACCATATATTTT. Its translation is CASSPQGSGNTIYF.

The chain couples TRBV28 to TRBJ1-1; 8 nucleotides agree with TRBD1. CDR3 size: 16 residues. J was trimmed by 1 base and V by 6 bases; bases with no gene match: 10. CDR1 MDHEN and CDR2 SYDVKM come from the germline V gene. The CDR3 spells CASSPGTGGANTEAFF. CDR3 sequence (DNA): TGTGCCAGCAGCCCAGGGACAGGTGGGGCGAACACTGAAGCTTTCTTT.

CDR3 in DNA: TGTGCCAGCAGCTTGGGTGTGGGGGACTTCTATGGCTACACCTTC. Its protein product is CASSLGVGDFYGYTF. The rearrangement links TRBV7-9 to TRBJ1-2; weak D call: TRBD1 (5 bases). The CDR3 length is 15 residues. Trimming removed 3 bases at V and 4 bases at J, with 15 bases between. Germline V gene sequence: CDR1 SEHNR, CDR2 FQNEAQ (reference sequence). Full variable domain (remainder filled in from reference TRBV7-9 and TRBJ1-2): DTGVSQNPRHKITKRGQNVTFRCDPISEHNRLYWYRQTLGQGPEFLTYFQNEAQLEKSRLLSDRFSAERPKGSFSTLEIQRTEQGDSAMYLCASSLGVGDFYGYTFGSGTRLTVV.

Comments on this clone: Compared with germline, one end of the junction differs, possibly owing to a read error. This sequence joins TRBV7-9 and TRBJ1-4, with D hard to call. CDR3 length: 12 amino acids. CDR1 is SEHNR and CDR2 is FQNEAQ in the germline V gene (reference sequence). The CDR3 DNA follows: TGTTCCAGCAGCCCGGGTCACGAAAAACTGTTTTTT. Translation gives CSSSPGHEKLFF.

V and J are TRBV28 and TRBJ2-7, with TRBD2 identical over 8 bases. The CDR3 loop spans 11 amino acids. V trimming: 7 bases; J trimming: 9 bases; junction bases outside the gene matches: 5. The V gene's germline CDR1 is MDHEN and CDR2 SYDVKM. Here the CDR3 reads CASTSSGTQYF. In nucleotides, the CDR3 is TGTGCCAGCACCAGTAGCGGGACGCAGTACTTC.

This clone was picked up a small number of times. V gene TRBV4-1 combines with J gene TRBJ1-3; D gene uncertain. The CDR3 length is 12 residues. CDR1 and CDR2 (germline): MGHRA, YSYEKL. V dropped 3 bases and J dropped 11 bases, with 11 bases sitting between them. DNA for the CDR3: TGCGCCAGCAGCCATGGCCCCTCATCCATATATTTT. It encodes CASSHGPSSIYF.

This clone came up once. This chain links TRBV11-3 with TRBJ2-3, with D tentatively TRBD2 (6 bases). The germline V and J ends were trimmed by 3 bases and 0 bases, with 10 bases remaining between them. CDR1 and CDR2 (germline): SGHNT, YENEEA. This CDR3 comprises 15 residues. The CDR3 DNA reads as TGTGCCAGCAGCTTCGACAGCGGGAGCACAGATACGCAGTATTTT. Its protein product is CASSFDSGSTDTQYF.

V and J are TRBV7-2 and TRBJ2-1; D is uncertain. This CDR3 is 15 amino acids long. V was pared by 4 bases and J by 0 bases, with 10 bases between. Germline CDR1 is SGHTA and CDR2 is FQGNSA. The CDR3 DNA follows: TGTGCCAGCAGCTCCTCGACGGGCTCCTACAATGAGCAGTTCTTC. It is translated as CASSSSTGSYNEQFF.

The rearrangement joins TRBV28 to TRBJ1-2; maybe TRBD1 (5 bases). Germline V lookup: CDR1 MDHEN, CDR2 SYDVKM. The CDR3 contains 13 residues. V lost 6 bases and J 7 bases, leaving 15 bases between the germline ends. CDR3 loop: CASRAGQGRGYTF. Here the CDR3 DNA reads TGTGCCAGCAGGGCAGGGCAAGGTCGTGGCTACACCTTC.

This clone was seen only a few times. The gene calls are TRBV6-5 and TRBJ1-1, with a tentative D call TRBD1 (6 bases). Trimming removed 0 bases from V and 5 bases from J, with 13 bases in between. The CDR3 has 15 residues. Germline lookup yields CDR1 MNHEY and CDR2 SVGAGI. The CDR3, as DNA: TGTGCCAGCAGTTACTCAGTAGGGGGTCATACTGAAGCTTTCTTT. Translating gives CASSYSVGGHTEAFF.

The J gene is TRBJ2-3, the V gene TRBV7-2, with 12 bases fitting TRBD2. Germline V gene sequence: CDR1 SGHTA, CDR2 FQGNSA. This CDR3 is 14 amino acids long. V shed 2 bases, J shed 6 bases, and the junction held 0 bases outside the gene matches. Here the CDR3 reads CASSLTSGRDTQYF. Here the CDR3 DNA reads TGTGCCAGCAGCTTAACTAGCGGGAGGGATACGCAGTATTTT.

J is TRBJ2-7 and V is TRBV5-6, with unresolved D. Deletions cut 1 base from V and 0 bases from J, with 17 bases between. The CDR3 totals 17 residues. Germline CDR1 SGHDT, CDR2 YYEEEE. Written as DNA, the CDR3 is TGTGCCAGCAGCTTGTTGGGTCTCAGCGCAAACTCCTACGAGCAGTACTTC. Translated: CASSLLGLSANSYEQYF.

The genes are TRBV5-1 and TRBJ2-5, with 12 bases lining up with TRBD2. Germline CDR1 reads SGHRS; CDR2 reads YFSETQ. The CDR3 totals 17 residues. J was trimmed by 1 base and V by 0 bases; bases with no gene match: 4. CDR3 sequence (DNA): TGCGCCAGCAGCTTGGGCGGACTAGCGGGGTCCCAAGAGACCCAGTACTTC. Protein product: CASSLGGLAGSQETQYF.

Here the CDR3 DNA reads TGTGCCAGCAGCTTATTGAAAGGGGCCGGGGAGCTGTTTTTT. Amino acids: CASSLLKGAGELFF. The rearrangement joins TRBV7-2 to TRBJ2-2; possibly TRBD1 for D (5 bases). The CDR3 spans 14 residues. The germline CDR1 and CDR2 sequences are SGHTA and FQGNSA. V lost 2 bases to trimming and J lost 6 bases, with 10 bases between them.

V and J are TRBV7-8 and TRBJ1-2, with D possibly being TRBD1 (5 bases). Trimming removed 6 bases at V and 4 bases at J, with 18 bases between. Per germline, CDR1 SGHVS and CDR2 FQNEAQ. This CDR3 region has 15 residues. The CDR3 region has the DNA TGTGCCAGCAGGCCCTCGGCAGGGCCGGGCTATGGCTACACCTTC. It yields the protein CASRPSAGPGYGYTF.

V and J are TRBV11-3 and TRBJ2-7; 9 bases map to TRBD2. The CDR3 is made up of 15 amino acids. J was trimmed by 4 bases and V by 0 bases; bases with no gene match: 4. CDR1 and CDR2 from the germline V gene are SGHNT and YENEEA. CDR3 DNA sequence: TGTGCCAGCAGCTTAGACGGTAGCGGGAGATACGAGCAGTACTTC. It specifies CASSLDGSGRYEQYF.